This T cell receptor (beta chain) stems from a study of CD8+CD57+ T cells in acquired aplastic anemia. The CDR3 totals 14 residues. Trimming removed 5 bases at V and 0 bases at J, with 8 bases between. Germline CDR1 reads SGHTA; CDR2 reads FQGNSA. According to the study, genomic DNA was the template for TCR beta VDJ and CDR3 profiling. MiXCR was run by TCRdb on the reads, yielding one entry per CDR3 protein. Altogether about half a million distinct CDR3 sequences are present, around 30% being singletons, with the ten largest covering nearly 0.85%. This clonotype was picked up many times. Sequenced patients had shown CD8+CD57+ cell expansion by flow cytometry. Patients uniformly had severe acquired aplastic anemia.

V gene TRBV7-2 combines with J gene TRBJ1-5; no firm D call. Sequences were obtained from sorted CD4+, CD8+, or CD8+CD57+ T cells (not recorded which) from PBMCs. This clonotype was obtained from a human donor with aplastic anemia. Here the CDR3 DNA reads TGTGCCAGCAGCCCGGAGATTAGCAATCAGCCCCAGCATTTT. Residues: CASSPEISNQPQHF.